This T cell receptor beta chain was obtained from a study of blood T cell repertoires in COVID-19. Overall study context: Material from acute and convalescent COVID-19 was sourced from the United States, Italy and Spain. Sources were T cells, B-cell-depleted T cells, or PBMCs; the material itself was cDNA or gDNA.

Germline V CDR1 and CDR2: KGHDR, SFDVKD. Trimming cost V 4 bases and J 6 bases; bases outside gene matches: 5. The CDR3 totals 13 residues. Source study methods: Cell counts per sample came from amplifying reference gene primers. Using immunoSEQ multiplex PCR, the repertoire was profiled, and TCRdb retains in-frame clones only, with some absent. V and J calls and clone size are those listed in that table; D and trimming were worked out from the DNA. The table lists approximately 220,000 clones, around 80% of them singletons. This clone was observed a handful of times. The sequencing sample was made of peripheral blood. This receptor was taken from a woman aged 45-65 years with acute or convalescent COVID-19. The chain combines TRBV24-1 with TRBJ2-7; 7 bases align to TRBD2. CDR3 protein: CATSEAGRGEQYF. In DNA form, the CDR3 reads TGTGCCACCAGTGAAGCTGGGAGGGGCGAGCAGTACTTC.